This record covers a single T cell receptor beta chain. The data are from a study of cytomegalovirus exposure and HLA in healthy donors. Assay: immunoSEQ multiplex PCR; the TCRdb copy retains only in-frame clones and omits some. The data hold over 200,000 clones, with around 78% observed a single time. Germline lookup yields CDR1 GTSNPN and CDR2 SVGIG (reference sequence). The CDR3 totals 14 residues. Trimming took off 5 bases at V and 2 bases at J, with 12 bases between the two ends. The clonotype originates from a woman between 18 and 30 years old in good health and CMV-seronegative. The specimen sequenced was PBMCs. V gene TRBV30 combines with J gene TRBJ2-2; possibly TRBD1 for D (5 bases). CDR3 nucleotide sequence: TGTGCCTGGGGATGGACACCTAACACCGGGGAGCTGTTTTTT. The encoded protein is CAWGWTPNTGELFF.